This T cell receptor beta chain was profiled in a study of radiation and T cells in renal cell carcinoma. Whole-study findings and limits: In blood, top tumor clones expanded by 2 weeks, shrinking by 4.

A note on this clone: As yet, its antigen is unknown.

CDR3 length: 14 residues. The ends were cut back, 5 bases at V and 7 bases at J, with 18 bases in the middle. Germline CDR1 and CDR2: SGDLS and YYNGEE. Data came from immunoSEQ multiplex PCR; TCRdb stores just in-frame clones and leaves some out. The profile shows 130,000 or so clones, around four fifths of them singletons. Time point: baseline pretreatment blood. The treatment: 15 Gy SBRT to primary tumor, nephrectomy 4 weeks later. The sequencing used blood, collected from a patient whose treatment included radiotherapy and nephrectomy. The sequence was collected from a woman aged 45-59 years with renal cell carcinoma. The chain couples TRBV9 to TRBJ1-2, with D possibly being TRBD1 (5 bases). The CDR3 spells CASSLLGEFTGYTF. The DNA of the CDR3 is TGTGCCAGCAGTCTACTAGGGGAATTTACTGGCTACACCTTC.